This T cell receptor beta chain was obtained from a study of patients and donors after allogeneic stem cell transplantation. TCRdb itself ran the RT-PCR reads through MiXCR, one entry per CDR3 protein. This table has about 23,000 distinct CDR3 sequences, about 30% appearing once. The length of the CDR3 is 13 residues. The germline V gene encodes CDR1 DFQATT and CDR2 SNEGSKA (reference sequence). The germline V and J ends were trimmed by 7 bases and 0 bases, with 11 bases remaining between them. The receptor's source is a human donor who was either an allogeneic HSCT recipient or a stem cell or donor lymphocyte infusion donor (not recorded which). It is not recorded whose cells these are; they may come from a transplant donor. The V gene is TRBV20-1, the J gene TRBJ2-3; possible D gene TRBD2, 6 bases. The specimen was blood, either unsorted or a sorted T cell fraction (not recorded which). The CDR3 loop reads CSVADASTDTQYF. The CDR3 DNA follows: TGCAGTGTAGCGGACGCAAGCACAGATACGCAGTATTTT.